The 14 T cell receptor beta chains reported below all come from one sample, sequenced in a study of CD8 T cell repertoires and HIV-1 epitope variants. Assay used: immunoSEQ multiplex PCR; TCRdb lists only in-frame clones, some missing. The table has around 5,000 clones, roughly 65% seen once. Their target antigens are unknown. Sequencing input: cultured CD8+ T cells derived from PBMCs. The origin of the receptors is a male donor with HIV.

This clone ranks as medium-sized (0.01 to 0.1%). This sequence joins TRBV27 and TRBJ1-2; TRBD1 matches at 9 bases. In germline, CDR1 is MNHEY, CDR2 SMNVEV (reference sequence). The length of the CDR3 is 15 residues. Trimming took 6 bases from V and 3 from J; bases not matched to a gene: 8. The CDR3 sequence is CASRSGQGRDYGYTF. For the CDR3, the DNA is TGTGCCAGCAGGAGTGGACAGGGGCGTGACTATGGCTACACCTTC.

The chain uses TRBV5-6 and TRBJ1-6; D gene ambiguous. V lost 0 bases, J lost 9 bases, and 7 bases lay in between. This CDR3 has 13 amino acids. Germline V CDR1 and CDR2: SGHDT, YYEEEE. The CDR3 DNA follows: TGTGCCAGCAGCTTGGGTGCGGTTTCACCCCTCCACTTT. This translates into CASSLGAVSPLHF.

This chain uses TRBV2 with TRBJ2-1; TRBD2 might be the D (5 bases). V was shortened by 7 bases and J by 1 base, with 20 bases between the two germline ends. Germline CDR1 reads SNHLY; CDR2 reads FYNNEI. The CDR3 sequence is 17 residues long. The CDR3, as DNA: TGTGCCAGCATTACCCCCCGGAGAGGGATATCCTACAATGAGCAGTTCTTC. The encoded protein is CASITPRRGISYNEQFF.

This chain uses TRBV7-9 with TRBJ2-7, with TRBD2 matching 7 bases. Germline CDR1 is SEHNR and CDR2 is FQNEAQ (reference sequence). V lost 5 bases to trimming and J lost 3 bases; unmatched junction nucleotides: 16. This CDR3 is 17 amino acids long. The DNA for the CDR3 is TGTGCCAGCAGCCATACTGGGACTAAAATTGCCCACTACGAGCAGTACTTC. Translating it yields CASSHTGTKIAHYEQYF.

The rearrangement uses TRBV5-4 and TRBJ1-5; 10 positions agree with TRBD1. Germline V gene lookup returns CDR1 SGHNT and CDR2 YYREEE (reference sequence). This CDR3 comprises 15 residues. V lost 4 bases, J lost 1 base, and 2 bases stayed unmatched. The CDR3 here is CASSLDRGSNQPQHF. In nucleotides, the CDR3 is TGTGCCAGCAGCCTGGACAGGGGGAGCAATCAGCCCCAGCATTTT.

This chain joins TRBV10-2 and TRBJ2-2; D remains unclear. The germline V gene encodes CDR1 WSHSY and CDR2 SAAADI. CDR3 length: 12 amino acids. Trimming left V 2 bases short and J 7 bases short, with 5 bases between. DNA of the CDR3: TGCGCCAGCAGTGAGGCCAGCGGGGAGCTGTTTTTT. This gives the protein CASSEASGELFF.

This clone was counted only a few times. This chain links TRBV9 with TRBJ2-7, with 8 bases that match TRBD2. From germline, CDR1 is SGDLS and CDR2 YYNGEE. The junction had 10 bases not matched to a gene; V was cut back by 3 bases and J by 5 bases. The CDR3 totals 15 residues. CDR3 in amino acids: CASSAAPGGQHEQYF. The CDR3 DNA is TGTGCCAGCAGCGCTGCCCCGGGAGGGCAACACGAGCAGTACTTC. Using reference TRBV9 and TRBJ2-7 for the parts outside the CDR3, the full variable domain is DSGVTQTPKHLITATGQRVTLRCSPRSGDLSVYWYQQSLDQGLQFLIQYYNGEERAKGNILERFSAQQFPDLHSELNLSSLELGDSALYFCASSAAPGGQHEQYFGPGTRLTVT.

This clone was seen more than once but under ten times. The rearrangement joins TRBV5-4 to TRBJ2-3; tentatively, D is TRBD2 (7 bases). From germline, CDR1 is SGHNT and CDR2 YYREEE (reference sequence). There are 15 residues in the CDR3. The ends were cut back, 1 base at V and 4 bases at J, with 13 bases in the middle. CDR3 region: CASSLSAGAPDTQYF. CDR3 DNA sequence: TGTGCCAGCAGCTTGTCGGCGGGGGCACCAGATACGCAGTATTTT.

The table lists this clone with a count of one. This chain uses TRBV5-1 with TRBJ2-3; 10 bases agree with TRBD2. Germline CDR1 reads SGHRS; CDR2 reads YFSETQ. The V and J ends lost 4 bases and 0 bases, in that order; junction bases with no gene match: 11. The CDR3 is made up of 18 amino acids. This CDR3 reads CASSAYPRTSGSTDTQYF. CDR3 bases: TGCGCCAGCAGCGCCTACCCCCGGACTAGCGGTAGCACAGATACGCAGTATTTT.

The V and J genes are TRBV5-1 and TRBJ2-2; D is uncertain. Trimming left V 1 base short and J 3 bases short, with 7 bases between. The V gene's germline CDR1 is SGHRS and CDR2 YFSETQ. The CDR3 runs to 14 residues. CDR3 DNA sequence: TGCGCCAGCAGCTTGTTCAGAGACACCGGGGAGCTGTTTTTT. Protein product: CASSLFRDTGELFF.

The chain recombines TRBV9 with TRBJ2-1, with 10 bases fitting TRBD2. The V gene end was trimmed by 4 bases and the J gene end by 6 bases; junction bases not matched to a gene: 10. The CDR3 loop spans 16 amino acids. Germline-derived CDR1 and CDR2 are SGDLS and YYNGEE. The CDR3 region has the DNA TGTGCCAGCAGCCCGTGGACTAGCGGTCTATTCAATGAGCAGTTCTTC. It encodes CASSPWTSGLFNEQFF.

The V and J genes are TRBV27 and TRBJ2-5; D tentatively fits TRBD1 or TRBD2 (7 bases each). CDR3 length: 15 residues. Trimming left V 4 bases short and J 4 bases short, with 16 bases between. Germline lookup yields CDR1 MNHEY and CDR2 SMNVEV (reference sequence). Here the CDR3 reads CASSSRQGGGETQYF. The CDR3 DNA reads TGTGCCAGCAGTTCCCGACAGGGAGGGGGAGAGACCCAGTACTTC.

The rearrangement uses TRBV28 and TRBJ2-7; 8 bases are a match to TRBD1. The ends lost 7 bases at V and 5 bases at J; junction bases unmatched: 7. Germline loops: CDR1 MDHEN, CDR2 SYDVKM. There are 13 residues in the CDR3. CDR3 in amino acids: CASKDRVINEQYF. The CDR3 coding sequence is TGTGCCAGCAAGGACAGGGTAATCAACGAGCAGTACTTC.

The rearrangement uses TRBV7-2 and TRBJ1-3; D not resolved. This CDR3 spans 16 amino acids. Germline V CDR1 and CDR2: SGHTA, FQGNSA. With 6 bases removed from V and 0 bases from J, the gap between germline ends came to 15 bases. CDR3 sequence: CASSSAKGGSGNTIYF. The CDR3 bases are TGTGCCAGCAGTTCCGCGAAGGGAGGCTCTGGAAACACCATATATTTT.